The 9 T cell receptor beta chains listed next were all sequenced from one sample in a study of T cell repertoires in cytomegalovirus infection. TCRdb called the reads again in MiXCR, with one record for every CDR3 protein. Of about 700,000 distinct CDR3 sequences in the sample, roughly 36% were seen once. Their cognate antigens are unknown. The material sequenced was cultured PBMCs, taken from culture after CMV antigen stimulation. These receptors were obtained from a human donor in good health (CMV status not recorded). Some clones in this sample may be carry-over from other donors' samples.

The chain has TRBV4-2 and TRBJ2-5; the D gene is possibly TRBD2 (6 bases). Germline loops: CDR1 LGHNA, CDR2 YNFKEQ. The V and J ends lost 6 bases and 3 bases respectively, with 17 bases between them. The CDR3 is 15 residues long. The CDR3 here is CASRPRLVGEETQYF. The CDR3 nucleotides read TGTGCCAGCAGACCACGACTAGTGGGAGAAGAGACCCAGTACTTC.

This clonotype was observed a handful of times. In nucleotides, the CDR3 is TGTGCCAGCAGCTTAGGGGCGAAGAGCACAGATACGCAGTATTTT. Translated, it gives CASSLGAKSTDTQYF. The gene calls are TRBV7-2 and TRBJ2-3; unclear D gene. Trimming left V 1 base short and J 0 bases short, with 8 bases between. Germline CDR1 and CDR2: SGHTA and FQGNSA. CDR3 length equals 15 residues.

This clonotype was seen repeatedly, ten times or more. The junction and the germline gene differ at one end; a read error may be behind it. The J gene is TRBJ1-1, the V gene TRBV7-2, with 7 bases aligning to TRBD1. From germline, CDR1 is SGHTA and CDR2 FQGNSA. The CDR3 spans 17 residues. CDR3 nucleotide sequence: TGTGCCAGCAGTTTCCTTGGGACAGTCCGACACAACAATGAAGCTTTCTTT. Protein product: CASSFLGTVRHNNEAFF. The full variable domain, with the rest looked up from reference TRBV7-2 and TRBJ1-1, is GAGVSQSPSNKVTEKGKDVELRCDPISGHTALYWYRQSLGQGLEFLIYFQGNSAPDKSGLPSDRFSAERTGGSVSTLTIQRTQQEDSAVYLCASSFLGTVRHNNEAFFGQGTRLTVV.

This clonotype was observed a few times. The rearrangement links TRBV7-8 to TRBJ1-3; D is unclear. The CDR3 length is 16 residues. Germline values: CDR1 SGHVS, CDR2 FQNEAQ. The V and J ends lost 5 bases and 7 bases respectively, with 21 bases between them. This CDR3 is CASSPGRTFGRNTIYF. CDR3 bases: TGTGCCAGCAGCCCGGGTAGGACCTTTGGAAGGAACACCATATATTTT.

V and J are TRBV7-2 and TRBJ2-7; no clear D gene. This CDR3 contains 15 residues. Trimming cost V 0 bases and J 0 bases, with 9 bases left between them. The germline V gene encodes CDR1 SGHTA and CDR2 FQGNSA. The CDR3 nucleotides read TGTGCCAGCAGCTTAGCCGACACCAGCTCCTACGAGCAGTACTTC. Residues: CASSLADTSSYEQYF.

The chain couples TRBV7-9 to TRBJ2-1; D remains unclear. Trimming removed 7 bases from V and 5 bases from J, with 15 bases in between. Germline V CDR1 and CDR2: SEHNR, FQNEAQ (reference sequence). This CDR3 has 14 amino acids. CDR3 in amino acids: CASTTGPDDNEQFF. The CDR3 coding sequence is TGTGCCAGCACAACGGGCCCAGACGACAATGAGCAGTTCTTC.

Written as DNA, the CDR3 is TGTGCCAGCTCACCAGGAGGGCCGTGGTTCTTC. This sequence encodes CASSPGGPWFF. The chain employs TRBV18 and TRBJ2-1, with D perhaps matching TRBD2 (6 bases). The CDR3 has 11 residues. V was clipped by 2 bases and J by 15 bases, with 11 bases between them. Germline V gene lookup returns CDR1 KGHSH and CDR2 LQKENI.

Note on this clonotype: An end of the junction does not agree with germline; a read error may underlie this. V gene TRBV20-1 combines with J gene TRBJ2-1, with a tentative D call TRBD1 (5 bases). The CDR3 consists of 16 residues. CDR1 and CDR2 (germline): DFQATT, SNEGSKA (reference sequence). DNA of the CDR3: TGCAGTGCCAGAGGTCACGTGGGGCAGGAAAGGAATGAGCAGTTCTTC. Residues: CSARGHVGQERNEQFF.

In its sample, this clonotype was seen a few times. The chain links TRBV7-9 to TRBJ1-5, with TRBD1 matching 7 bases. Germline loops: CDR1 SEHNR, CDR2 FQNEAQ (reference sequence). The CDR3 is 12 amino acids. Germline trimming cut 8 bases from V and 4 bases from J; bases unmatched to any gene: 2. The CDR3 nucleotides read TGTGCCAGCGCACAGGGGAATCAGCCCCAGCATTTT. Protein: CASAQGNQPQHF. The complete variable domain, with remaining parts taken from reference TRBV7-9 and TRBJ1-5, reads DTGVSQNPRHKITKRGQNVTFRCDPISEHNRLYWYRQTLGQGPEFLTYFQNEAQLEKSRLLSDRFSAERPKGSFSTLEIQRTEQGDSAMYLCASAQGNQPQHFGDGTRLSIL.